The sequence of this TCR beta chain was determined in a study of T and B cells in COVID-19 patients. Looking at the study overall: COVID-19 patients gave peripheral blood either during active infection or after recovery. Of about 19 active-infection patients, approximately twelve were critically ill with mechanical ventilation or extracorporeal membrane oxygenation. General study points: Of 2,331 TCR clusters found only in the recovered cohort, 31 had low generation probability. Highly clonal in active COVID-19, TRB repertoires exceeded healthy-donor diversity and richness at recovery.

CDR1 is MNHEY, CDR2 SVGEGT, per germline. Trimming took 1 base from V and 4 from J, leaving 7 bases between them. The CDR3 runs 13 residues. Blood genomic DNA input for TRB amplification was 250-500 ng. As regards this clonotype: Its antigen is unidentified.

BIOMED2 TRB-A/B primer pools were used in multiplex TRB PCR. TCRdb fed the multiplex PCR reads into MiXCR, producing one record per CDR3 protein. The table shows under 5,000 distinct CDR3 sequences, with roughly 33% occurring only once. The chain carries TRBV6-2 or TRBV6-3 and TRBJ1-1, with D perhaps TRBD1 (5 bases). The sample comprised blood. This receptor was identified in a human donor who had recovered from COVID-19. CDR3 bases: TGTGCCAGCAGTTACTGGAGGGGCACTGAAGCTTTCTTT. Translating gives CASSYWRGTEAFF.